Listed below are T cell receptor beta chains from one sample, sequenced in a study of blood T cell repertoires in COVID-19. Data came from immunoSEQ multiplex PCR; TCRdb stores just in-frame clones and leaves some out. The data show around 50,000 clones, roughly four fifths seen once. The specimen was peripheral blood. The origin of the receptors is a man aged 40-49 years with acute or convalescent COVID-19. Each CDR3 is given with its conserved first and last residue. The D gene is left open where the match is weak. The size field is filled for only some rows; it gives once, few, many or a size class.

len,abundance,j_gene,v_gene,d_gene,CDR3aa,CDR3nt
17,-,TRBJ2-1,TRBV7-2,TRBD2,CASSSRSSGGPLGEQFF,TGTGCCAGCAGCTCGCGCTCTAGCGGGGGGCCCTTAGGGGAGCAGTTCTTC
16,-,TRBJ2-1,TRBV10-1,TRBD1,CASSDLQGAGHNEQFF,TGCGCCAGCAGTGACCTACAGGGGGCTGGCCACAATGAGCAGTTCTTC
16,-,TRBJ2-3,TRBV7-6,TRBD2,CASSSVAGGRVDTQYF,TGTGCCAGCAGCTCTGTAGCGGGGGGGCGTGTAGATACGCAGTATTTT
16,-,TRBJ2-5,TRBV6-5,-,CASSSPVLGAGETQYF,TGTGCCAGCAGTTCCCCCGTGTTAGGGGCCGGGGAGACCCAGTACTTC
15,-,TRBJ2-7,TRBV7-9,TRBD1,CASSLAPGQVGEQYF,TGTGCCAGCAGCTTAGCGCCGGGACAGGTGGGCGAGCAGTACTTC
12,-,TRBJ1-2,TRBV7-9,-,CASSLVNYGYTF,TGTGCCAGCAGCTTAGTAAACTATGGCTACACCTTC
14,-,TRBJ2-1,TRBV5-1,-,CASSLGGPGNEQFF,TGCGCCAGCAGCTTGGGGGGGCCGGGGAATGAGCAGTTCTTC
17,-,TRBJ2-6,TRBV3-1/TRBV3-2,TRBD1,CASSPRTGASTTNVLTF,TGTGCCAGCAGCCCCAGGACAGGGGCCTCCACGACCAACGTCCTGACTTTC
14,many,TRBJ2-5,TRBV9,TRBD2,CASSPWGGQETQYF,TGTGCCAGCAGCCCCTGGGGAGGGCAAGAGACCCAGTACTTC
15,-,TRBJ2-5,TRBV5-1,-,CASSAATGVLETQYF,TGCGCCAGCAGCGCCGCTACAGGTGTTTTAGAGACCCAGTACTTC
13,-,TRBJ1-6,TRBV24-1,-,CATSPGYNSPLHF,TGTGCCACCAGCCCAGGTTACAATTCACCCCTCCACTTT
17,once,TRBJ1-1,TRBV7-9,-,CASSLAATGKEGTEAFF,TGTGCCAGCAGCTTAGCCGCCACAGGGAAAGAAGGGACTGAAGCTTTCTTT
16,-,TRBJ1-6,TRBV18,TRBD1,CASSHTVDRENSPLHF,TGTGCCAGCTCCCATACCGTGGACAGGGAGAATTCACCCCTCCACTTT
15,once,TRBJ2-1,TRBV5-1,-,CASSLGPGARDEQFF,TGCGCCAGCAGCTTGGGGCCAGGGGCGCGGGATGAGCAGTTCTTC
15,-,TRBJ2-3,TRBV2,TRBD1,CASIKDRGRGDTQYF,TGTGCCAGCATTAAGGACAGGGGGCGAGGAGATACGCAGTATTTT